This T cell receptor beta chain was identified in a study of T cells in tuberculosis. Study details: In South Africa, adults with active tuberculosis were compared with IGRA-negative and latently infected IGRA-positive adolescents. Study-wide findings and caveats: Active tuberculosis alpha repertoires lay closer to GMM-specific TCRs than controls'.

Germline CDR1 is SQVTM and CDR2 is ANQGSEA. V dropped 6 bases and J dropped 3 bases, with 11 bases sitting between them. The CDR3 extends over 12 amino acids. Indicated time point: new active TB diagnosis, blood taken before or within 7 days of starting treatment. On average roughly 92,000 T cells per donor were immunosequenced. TCRdb keeps only in-frame clones here, not all; method: immunoSEQ multiplex PCR. The table records some 49,000 clones, about 96% of them present only once. Comment on this clone: What it binds is not known.

This clonotype was obtained from an adult with tuberculosis. V usage is TRBV29-1 and J usage is TRBJ1-2; D is perhaps TRBD1 (6 bases). This specimen consisted of PBMCs, obtained at tuberculosis diagnosis. The CDR3 bases are TGCAGCGTCCGCGGGGGCGACTATGGCTACACCTTC. This codes for CSVRGGDYGYTF.